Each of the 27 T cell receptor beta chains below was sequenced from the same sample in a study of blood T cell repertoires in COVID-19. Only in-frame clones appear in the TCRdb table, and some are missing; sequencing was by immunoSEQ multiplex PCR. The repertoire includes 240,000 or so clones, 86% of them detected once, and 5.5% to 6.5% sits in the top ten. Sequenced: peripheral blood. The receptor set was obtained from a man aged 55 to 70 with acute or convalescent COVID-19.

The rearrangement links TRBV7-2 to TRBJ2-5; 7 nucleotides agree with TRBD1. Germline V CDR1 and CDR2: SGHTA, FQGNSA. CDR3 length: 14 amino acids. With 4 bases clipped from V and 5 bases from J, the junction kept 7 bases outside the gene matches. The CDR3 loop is CASSSTRGLETQYF. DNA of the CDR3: TGTGCCAGCAGCTCAACCAGGGGGTTGGAGACCCAGTACTTC.

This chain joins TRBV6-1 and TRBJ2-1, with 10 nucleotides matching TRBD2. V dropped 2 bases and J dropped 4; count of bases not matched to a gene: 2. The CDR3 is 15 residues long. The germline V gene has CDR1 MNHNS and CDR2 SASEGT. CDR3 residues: CASSEQTSGYNEQFF. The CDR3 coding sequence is TGTGCCAGCAGTGAACAGACTAGCGGGTACAATGAGCAGTTCTTC.

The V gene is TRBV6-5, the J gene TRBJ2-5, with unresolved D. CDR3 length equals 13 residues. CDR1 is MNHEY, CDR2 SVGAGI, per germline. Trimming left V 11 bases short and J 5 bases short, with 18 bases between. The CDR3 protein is CACLWSRSETQYF. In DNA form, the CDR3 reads TGTGCCTGCCTCTGGTCGAGGAGCGAGACCCAGTACTTC.

As DNA, the CDR3 is TGTGCCAGCAGCTTAGCGGGACAGAATCAGCCCCAGCATTTT. This translates into CASSLAGQNQPQHF. This rearrangement joins TRBV7-2 to TRBJ1-5; TRBD1 matches 7 bases. Germline V CDR1 and CDR2: SGHTA, FQGNSA. V gave up 0 bases and J gave up 4 bases; unmatched junction bases: 0. The CDR3 has 14 amino acids.

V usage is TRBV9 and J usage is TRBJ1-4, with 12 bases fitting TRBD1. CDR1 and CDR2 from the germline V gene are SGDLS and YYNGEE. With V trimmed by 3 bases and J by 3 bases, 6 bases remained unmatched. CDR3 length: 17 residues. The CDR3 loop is CASSAPGQGAPNEKLFF. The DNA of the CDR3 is TGTGCCAGCAGCGCGCCGGGACAGGGGGCTCCTAATGAAAAACTGTTTTTT.

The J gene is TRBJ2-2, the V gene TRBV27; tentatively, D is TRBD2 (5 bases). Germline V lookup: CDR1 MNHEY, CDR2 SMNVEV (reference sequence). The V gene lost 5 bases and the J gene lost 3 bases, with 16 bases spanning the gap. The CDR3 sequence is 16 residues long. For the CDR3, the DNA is TGTGCCAGCAGTCTTTCAACGGGGTGGGACACCGGGGAGCTGTTTTTT. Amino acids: CASSLSTGWDTGELFF.

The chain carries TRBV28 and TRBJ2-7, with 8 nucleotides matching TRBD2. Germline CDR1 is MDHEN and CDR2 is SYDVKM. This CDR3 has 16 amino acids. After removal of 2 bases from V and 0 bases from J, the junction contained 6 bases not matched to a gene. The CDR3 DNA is TGTGCCAGCAGTTTACCCGGGGGGGGGTCCTCCTACGAGCAGTACTTC. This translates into CASSLPGGGSSYEQYF.

This chain's CDR3 is CASSTGGGGHYQETQYF. CDR3 nucleotide sequence: TGTGCCAGTAGTACTGGAGGTGGAGGGCACTACCAAGAGACCCAGTACTTC. V usage is TRBV19 and J usage is TRBJ2-5, with a weak D call TRBD2 (6 bases). The CDR3 contains 17 residues. CDR1 is LNHDA, CDR2 SQIVND, per germline (reference sequence). Deletions cut 4 bases from V and 0 bases from J, with 18 bases between.

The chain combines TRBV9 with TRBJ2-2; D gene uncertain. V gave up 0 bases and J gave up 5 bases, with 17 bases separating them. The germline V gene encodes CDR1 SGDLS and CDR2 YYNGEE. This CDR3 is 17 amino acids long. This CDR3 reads CASSVVMGPTGTGELFF. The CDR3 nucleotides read TGTGCCAGCAGCGTAGTTATGGGTCCAACGGGTACCGGGGAGCTGTTTTTT.

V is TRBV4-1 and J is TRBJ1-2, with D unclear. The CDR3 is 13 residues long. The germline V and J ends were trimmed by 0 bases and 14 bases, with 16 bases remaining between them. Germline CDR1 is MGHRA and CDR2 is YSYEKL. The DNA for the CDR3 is TGCGCCAGCAGCCAAGATGGGAGGGAGGGCCTGACCTTC. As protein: CASSQDGREGLTF.

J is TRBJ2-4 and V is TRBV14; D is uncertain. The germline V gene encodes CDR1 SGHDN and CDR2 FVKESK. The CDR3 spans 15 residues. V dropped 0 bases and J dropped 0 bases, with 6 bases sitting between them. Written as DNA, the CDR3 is TGTGCCAGCAGCCAAGATTCCGTAGCCAAAAACATTCAGTACTTC. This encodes CASSQDSVAKNIQYF.

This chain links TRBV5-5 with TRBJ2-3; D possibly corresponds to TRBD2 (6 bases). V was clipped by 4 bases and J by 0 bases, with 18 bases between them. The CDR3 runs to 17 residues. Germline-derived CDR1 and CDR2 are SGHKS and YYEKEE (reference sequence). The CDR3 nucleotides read TGTGCCAGCAGCATTTCCGGAGGGGTTCGTAGCACAGATACGCAGTATTTT. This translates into CASSISGGVRSTDTQYF.

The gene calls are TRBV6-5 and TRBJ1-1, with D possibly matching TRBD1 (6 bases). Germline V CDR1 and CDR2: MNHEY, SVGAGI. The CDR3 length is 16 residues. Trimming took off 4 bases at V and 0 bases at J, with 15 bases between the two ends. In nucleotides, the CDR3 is TGTGCCAGCAGTTCACTACCGGGACAAATGAACACTGAAGCTTTCTTT. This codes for CASSSLPGQMNTEAFF.

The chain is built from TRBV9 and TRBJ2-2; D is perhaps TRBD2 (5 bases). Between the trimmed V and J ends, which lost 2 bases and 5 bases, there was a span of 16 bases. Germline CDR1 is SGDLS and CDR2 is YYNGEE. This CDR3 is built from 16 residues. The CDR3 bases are TGTGCCAGCAGCGTCACGGCGGGCGGTATAACCGGGGAGCTGTTTTTT. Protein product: CASSVTAGGITGELFF.

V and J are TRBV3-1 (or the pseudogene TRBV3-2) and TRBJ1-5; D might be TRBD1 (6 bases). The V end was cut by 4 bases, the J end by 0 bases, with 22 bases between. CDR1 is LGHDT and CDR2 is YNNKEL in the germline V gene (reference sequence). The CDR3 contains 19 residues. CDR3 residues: CASSPHGTRAFYSNQPQHF. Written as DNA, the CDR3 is TGTGCCAGCAGCCCCCATGGGACACGAGCTTTTTATAGCAATCAGCCCCAGCATTTT.

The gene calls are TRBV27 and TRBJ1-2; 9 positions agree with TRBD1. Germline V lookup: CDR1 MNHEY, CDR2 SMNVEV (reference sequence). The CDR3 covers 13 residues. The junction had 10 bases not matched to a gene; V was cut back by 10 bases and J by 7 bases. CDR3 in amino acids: CATQDRGDGGYTF. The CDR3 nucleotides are TGTGCCACACAGGACAGGGGAGATGGTGGCTACACCTTC.

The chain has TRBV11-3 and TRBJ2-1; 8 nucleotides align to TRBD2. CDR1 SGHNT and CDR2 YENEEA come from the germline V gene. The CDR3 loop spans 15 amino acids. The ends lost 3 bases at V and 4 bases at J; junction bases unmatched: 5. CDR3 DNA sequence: TGTGCCAGCAGCTTGGGTAGCGGGAAGTACAATGAGCAGTTCTTC. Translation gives CASSLGSGKYNEQFF.

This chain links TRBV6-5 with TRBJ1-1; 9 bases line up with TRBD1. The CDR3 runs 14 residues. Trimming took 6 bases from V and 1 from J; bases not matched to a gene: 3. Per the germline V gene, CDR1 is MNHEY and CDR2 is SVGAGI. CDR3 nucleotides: TGTGCCAGCAGCGCGGGACAGGGGAACACTGAAGCTTTCTTT. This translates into CASSAGQGNTEAFF.

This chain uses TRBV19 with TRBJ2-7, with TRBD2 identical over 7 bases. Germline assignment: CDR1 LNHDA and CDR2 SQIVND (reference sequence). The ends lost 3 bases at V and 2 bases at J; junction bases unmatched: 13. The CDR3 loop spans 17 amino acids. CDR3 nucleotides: TGTGCCAGTAGTATCAATCAAGCTAGCGGCTTCCCCTACGAGCAGTACTTC. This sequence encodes CASSINQASGFPYEQYF.

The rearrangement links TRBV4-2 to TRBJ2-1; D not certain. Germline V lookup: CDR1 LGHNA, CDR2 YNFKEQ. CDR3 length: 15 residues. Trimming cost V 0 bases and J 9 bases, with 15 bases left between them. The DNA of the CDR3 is TGTGCCAGCAGCCAAGATGCAGGAACGGTCGGTGAGCAGTTCTTC. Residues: CASSQDAGTVGEQFF.

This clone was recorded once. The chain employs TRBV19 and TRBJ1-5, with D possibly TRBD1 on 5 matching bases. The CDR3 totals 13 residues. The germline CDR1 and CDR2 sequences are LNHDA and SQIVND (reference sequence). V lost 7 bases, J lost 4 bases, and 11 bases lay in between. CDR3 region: CASTQGGNQPQHF. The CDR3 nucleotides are TGTGCCAGTACTCAGGGAGGGAATCAGCCCCAGCATTTT.

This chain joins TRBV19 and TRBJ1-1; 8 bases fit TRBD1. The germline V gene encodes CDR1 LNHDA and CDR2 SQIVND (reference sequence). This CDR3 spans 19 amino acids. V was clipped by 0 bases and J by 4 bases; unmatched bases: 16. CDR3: CASSIEADRGLGKGTEAFF. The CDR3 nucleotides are TGTGCCAGTAGTATAGAGGCCGACAGGGGATTGGGAAAGGGCACTGAAGCTTTCTTT.

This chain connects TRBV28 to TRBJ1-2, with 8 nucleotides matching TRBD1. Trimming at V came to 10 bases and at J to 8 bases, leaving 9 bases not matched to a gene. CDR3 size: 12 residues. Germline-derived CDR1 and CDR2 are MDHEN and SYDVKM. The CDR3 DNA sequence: TGTGCCACTGGACAGGGAGTTTCAGGCTACACCTTC. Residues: CATGQGVSGYTF.

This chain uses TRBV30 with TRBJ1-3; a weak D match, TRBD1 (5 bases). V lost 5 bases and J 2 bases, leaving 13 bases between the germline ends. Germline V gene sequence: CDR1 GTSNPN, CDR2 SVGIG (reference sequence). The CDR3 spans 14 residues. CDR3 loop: CAWGVGAAGNTIYF. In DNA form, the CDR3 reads TGTGCCTGGGGCGTAGGGGCCGCTGGAAACACCATATATTTT.

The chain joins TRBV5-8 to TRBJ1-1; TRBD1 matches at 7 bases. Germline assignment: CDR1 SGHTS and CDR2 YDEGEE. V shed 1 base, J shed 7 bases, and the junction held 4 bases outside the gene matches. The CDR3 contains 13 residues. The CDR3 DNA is TGTGCCAGCAGCTTGACGAGGACAGGTGAAGCTTTCTTT. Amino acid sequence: CASSLTRTGEAFF. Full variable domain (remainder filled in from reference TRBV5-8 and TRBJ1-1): EAGVTQSPTHLIKTRGQQATLRCSPISGHTSVYWYQQALGLGLQFLLWYDEGEERNRGNFPPRFSGRQFPNYSSELNVNALELEDSALYLCASSLTRTGEAFFGQGTRLTVV.

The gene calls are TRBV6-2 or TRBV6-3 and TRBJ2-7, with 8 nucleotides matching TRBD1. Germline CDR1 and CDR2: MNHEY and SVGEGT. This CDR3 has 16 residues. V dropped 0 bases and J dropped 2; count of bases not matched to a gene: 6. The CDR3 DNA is TGTGCCAGCAGTTACTCGGGGACAGGAATAGCCTACGAGCAGTACTTC. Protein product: CASSYSGTGIAYEQYF.

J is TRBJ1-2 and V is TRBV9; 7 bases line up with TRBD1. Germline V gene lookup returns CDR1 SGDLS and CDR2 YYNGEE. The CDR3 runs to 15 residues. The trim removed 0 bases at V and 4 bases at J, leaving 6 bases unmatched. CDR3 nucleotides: TGTGCCAGCAGCGTAGGACAGGGCGGATTCTATGGCTACACCTTC. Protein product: CASSVGQGGFYGYTF.